These 6 T cell receptor beta chains came from one sample sequenced in a study of blood T cell repertoires in COVID-19 (dated by TCRdb to 2020 to 2021). Receptors were amplified or captured by the immunoSEQ multiplex PCR assay. Sourced from immuneACCESS, this table was stored by TCRdb with only in-frame sequences that have V and J called. A share of the clones is absent; for the studies checked, an unresolved V gene accounts for under half, and the remainder has no known explanation. For this sample there are roughly 250,000 clones; around 81% appear just once. The ten largest account for just under 6.5% of the sample. The sequenced sample consisted of peripheral blood. All receptors come from a woman aged 55-75 years with active or convalescent COVID-19.

The chain combines TRBV28 with TRBJ2-5; D ambiguous. Germline CDR1 is MDHEN and CDR2 is SYDVKM. V gave up 8 bases and J gave up 1 base, with 8 bases separating them. This CDR3 has 12 residues. CDR3 sequence reads: CASSKPQETQYF. The DNA for the CDR3 is TGTGCCAGCTCTAAACCCCAAGAGACCCAGTACTTC. The entire variable domain, with the rest obtained from reference TRBV28 and TRBJ2-5, is as follows: DVKVTQSSRYLVKRTGEKVFLECVQDMDHENMFWYRQDPGLGLRLIYFSYDVKMKEKGDIPEGYSVSREKKERFSLILESASTNQTSMYLCASSKPQETQYFGPGTRLLVL.

There are a few counts of this clone. The chain employs TRBV7-3 and TRBJ2-7; D may be TRBD2 (6 bases). This CDR3 is 15 amino acids long. V shed 3 bases and J shed 2 bases, with 14 bases lying between them. The germline CDR1 and CDR2 sequences are SGHTA and FQGTGA. The CDR3 coding sequence is TGTGCCAGCAGCTTTAAGCCGGGAGATCCCTACGAGCAGTACTTC. This gives the protein CASSFKPGDPYEQYF.

The chain is built from TRBV27 and TRBJ1-2; D call uncertain. There are 13 residues in the CDR3. Germline assignment: CDR1 MNHEY and CDR2 SMNVEV (reference sequence). V was pared by 3 bases and J by 2 bases, with 7 bases between. CDR3 loop: CASSFGTNYGYTF. For the CDR3, the DNA is TGTGCCAGCAGTTTTGGCACCAACTATGGCTACACCTTC.

The J gene is TRBJ1-2, the V gene TRBV27, with TRBD1 matching 9 bases. V trimming: 3 bases; J trimming: 7 bases; junction bases outside the gene matches: 6. CDR1 and CDR2 (germline): MNHEY, SMNVEV (reference sequence). This CDR3 spans 14 amino acids. The CDR3 loop reads CASSFRDRVTGYTF. The CDR3 region has the DNA TGTGCCAGCAGTTTTAGGGACAGGGTAACTGGCTACACCTTC.

The chain links TRBV4-1 to TRBJ2-1, with D uncertain. Germline V gene lookup returns CDR1 MGHRA and CDR2 YSYEKL. Between the trimmed V and J ends, which lost 2 bases and 5 bases, there was a span of 19 bases. This CDR3 comprises 17 residues. This CDR3 is CASSQRITRGFDNEQFF. In DNA form, the CDR3 reads TGCGCCAGCAGCCAACGTATTACAAGAGGTTTTGACAATGAGCAGTTCTTC.

The DNA of the CDR3 is TGTGCCAGCAGCGACGATGACAGAGAAAAACTGTTTTTT. Protein product: CASSDDDREKLFF. The chain has TRBV2 and TRBJ1-4; TRBD1 might be the D (5 bases). Germline V lookup: CDR1 SNHLY, CDR2 FYNNEI. V lost 6 bases and J lost 8, with 13 bases in between. The CDR3 is made up of 13 amino acids. Supplemented by reference TRBV2 and TRBJ1-4, the full variable domain reads EPEVTQTPSHQVTQMGQEVILRCVPISNHLYFYWYRQILGQKVEFLVSFYNNEISEKSEIFDDQFSVERPDGSNFTLKIRSTKLEDSAMYFCASSDDDREKLFFGSGTQLSVL.